These T cell receptor beta chains were read from a single sample in a study of control samples from healthy donors and cancer patients. Sequencing was performed with immunoSEQ multiplex PCR; in TCRdb, only in-frame clones are kept and a portion is missing. The sample records about 120,000 clones, 88% being singletons. Material: PBMCs. These receptors all come from a woman in her fifties or sixties with lung cancer. CDR3s include the opening cysteine and the closing phenylalanine or tryptophan.

>TRBJ1-1|TRBV30
CAWRRRTAVREAFF
>TRBJ2-3|TRBV7-9
CASSVGNTGGQYF
>TRBJ1-2|TRBV5-8
CASSWETGAAYGYTF
>TRBJ2-7|TRBV27
CASSKNYEQYF
>TRBJ2-2|TRBV7-8
CASSYGTGGLGAGELFF
>TRBJ2-7|TRBV5-4
CASSSGQGGRNYEQYF
>TRBJ1-1|TRBV5-1
CASSLQAGIALNTEAFF
>TRBJ1-6|TRBV28
CASSNLSPPLHF
>TRBJ2-1|TRBV4-1
CASSRLDIVSYNEQFF
>TRBJ1-1|TRBV2
CASTLQGYTEAFF
>TRBJ2-6|TRBV6-1
CASSEWYTGANVLTF
>TRBJ1-1|TRBV27
CASSDRGTEAFF
>TRBJ1-2|TRBV2
CASSPGRWEGYTF
>TRBJ1-5|TRBV6-5
CASSYITNQPQHF
>TRBJ1-4|TRBV4-2
CAGSQGIRVANEKLFF
>TRBJ2-3|TRBV3-1/TRBV3-2
CASSRWGGTGRTDTQYF
>TRBJ1-4|TRBV12-3/TRBV12-4
CASSSRVRSLFF
>TRBJ2-2|TRBV7-9
CASSFRSTGELFF
>TRBJ1-6|TRBV5-4
CASSSAGAGDSPLHF
>TRBJ2-1|TRBV7-2
CASSLGASGGANEQFF
>TRBJ2-7|TRBV4-1
CASSQDRGRAGRVEQYF
>TRBJ1-4|TRBV19
CASSISGTSPANEKLFF
>TRBJ1-4|TRBV19
CASSIAARFNEKLFF
>TRBJ2-1|TRBV18
CASSPETSFSYNEQFF
>TRBJ1-5|TRBV23-1
CASRPGPATLDQPQHF
>TRBJ2-2|TRBV24-1
CATKGGTGLGGELFF
>TRBJ2-7|TRBV14
CASSQGQGLRKSEQYF
>TRBJ1-1|TRBV30
CAWSEELNTEAFF